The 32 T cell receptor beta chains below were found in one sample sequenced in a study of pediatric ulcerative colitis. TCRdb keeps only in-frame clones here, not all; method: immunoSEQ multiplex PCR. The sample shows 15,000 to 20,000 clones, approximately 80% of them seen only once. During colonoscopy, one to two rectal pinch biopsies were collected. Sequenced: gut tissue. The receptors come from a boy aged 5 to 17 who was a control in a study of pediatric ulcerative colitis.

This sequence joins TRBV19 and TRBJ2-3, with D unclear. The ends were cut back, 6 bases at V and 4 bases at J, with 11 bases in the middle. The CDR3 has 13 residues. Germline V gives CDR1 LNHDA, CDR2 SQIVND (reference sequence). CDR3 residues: CASRVTGADTQYF. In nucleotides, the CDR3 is TGTGCCAGTAGGGTGACTGGCGCAGATACGCAGTATTTT.

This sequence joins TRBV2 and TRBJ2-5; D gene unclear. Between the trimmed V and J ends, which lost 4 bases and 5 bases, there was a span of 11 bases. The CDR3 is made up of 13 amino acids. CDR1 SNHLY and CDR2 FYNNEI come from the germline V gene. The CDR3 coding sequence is TGTGCCAGCAGTGGTCCTCTCGGGGAGACCCAGTACTTC. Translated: CASSGPLGETQYF.

CDR3 DNA sequence: TGTGCCAGCAGTGAATCGGTTTCCCCGGCTAACTATGGCTACACCTTC. This codes for CASSESVSPANYGYTF. The chain recombines TRBV25-1 with TRBJ1-2; D remains unclear. The CDR3 is 16 residues long. The germline CDR1 and CDR2 sequences are MGHDK and SYGVNS. Trimming pared 1 base from V and 0 bases from J, leaving 12 bases between.

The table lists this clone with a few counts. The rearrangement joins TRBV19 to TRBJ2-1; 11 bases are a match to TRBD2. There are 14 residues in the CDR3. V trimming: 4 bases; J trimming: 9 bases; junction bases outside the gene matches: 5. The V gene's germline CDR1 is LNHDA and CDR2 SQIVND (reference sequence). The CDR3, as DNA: TGTGCCAGTAGTACTCTAGCGGGAGGTAGTGAGCAGTTCTTC. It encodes CASSTLAGGSEQFF. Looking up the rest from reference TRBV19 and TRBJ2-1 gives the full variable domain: DGGITQSPKYLFRKEGQNVTLSCEQNLNHDAMYWYRQDPGQGLRLIYYSQIVNDFQKGDIAEGYSVSREKKESFPLTVTSAQKNPTAFYLCASSTLAGGSEQFFGPGTRLTVL.

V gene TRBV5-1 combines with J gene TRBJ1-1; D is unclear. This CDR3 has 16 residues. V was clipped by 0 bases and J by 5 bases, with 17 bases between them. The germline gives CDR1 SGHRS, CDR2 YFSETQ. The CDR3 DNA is TGCGCCAGCAGCTTGGGGAGGGTGGGTTCGAAGACTGAAGCTTTCTTT. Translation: CASSLGRVGSKTEAFF. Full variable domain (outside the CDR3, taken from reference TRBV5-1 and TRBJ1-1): KAGVTQTPRYLIKTRGQQVTLSCSPISGHRSVSWYQQTPGQGLQFLFEYFSETQRNKGNFPGRFSGRQFSNSRSEMNVSTLELGDSALYLCASSLGRVGSKTEAFFGQGTRLTVV.

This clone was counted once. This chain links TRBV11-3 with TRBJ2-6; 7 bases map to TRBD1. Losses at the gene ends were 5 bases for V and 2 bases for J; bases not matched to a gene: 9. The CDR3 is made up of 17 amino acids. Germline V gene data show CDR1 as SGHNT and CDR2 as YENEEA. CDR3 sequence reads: CASSQGTAHPGANVLTF. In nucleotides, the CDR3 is TGTGCCAGCAGCCAAGGGACAGCTCATCCTGGGGCCAACGTCCTGACTTTC.

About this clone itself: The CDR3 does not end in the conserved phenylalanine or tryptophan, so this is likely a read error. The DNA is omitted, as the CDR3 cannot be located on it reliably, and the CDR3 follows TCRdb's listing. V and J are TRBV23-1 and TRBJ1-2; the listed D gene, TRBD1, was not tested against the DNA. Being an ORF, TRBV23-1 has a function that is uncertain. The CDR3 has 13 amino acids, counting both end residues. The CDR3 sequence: CASIRQGNYGYPL.

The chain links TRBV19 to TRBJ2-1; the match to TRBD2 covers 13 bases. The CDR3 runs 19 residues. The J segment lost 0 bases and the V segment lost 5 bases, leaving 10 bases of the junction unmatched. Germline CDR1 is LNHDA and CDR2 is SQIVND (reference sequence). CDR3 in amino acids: CASSRTSGGPPSSYNEQFF. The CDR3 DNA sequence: TGTGCCAGTAGTCGGACTAGCGGGGGACCCCCGAGCTCCTACAATGAGCAGTTCTTC.

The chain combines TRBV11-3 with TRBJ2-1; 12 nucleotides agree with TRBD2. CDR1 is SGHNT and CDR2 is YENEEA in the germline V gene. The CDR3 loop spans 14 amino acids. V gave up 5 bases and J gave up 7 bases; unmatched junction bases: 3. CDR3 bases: TGTGCCAGCAGCCTCGGACTAGCGGGGAATGAGCAGTTCTTC. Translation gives CASSLGLAGNEQFF.

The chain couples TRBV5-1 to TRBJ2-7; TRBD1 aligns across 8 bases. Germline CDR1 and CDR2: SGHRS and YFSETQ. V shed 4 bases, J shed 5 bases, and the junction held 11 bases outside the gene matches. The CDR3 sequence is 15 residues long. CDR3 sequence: CASSKTGAFRDEQYF. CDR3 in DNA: TGCGCCAGCAGCAAGACAGGGGCCTTTAGGGACGAGCAGTACTTC.

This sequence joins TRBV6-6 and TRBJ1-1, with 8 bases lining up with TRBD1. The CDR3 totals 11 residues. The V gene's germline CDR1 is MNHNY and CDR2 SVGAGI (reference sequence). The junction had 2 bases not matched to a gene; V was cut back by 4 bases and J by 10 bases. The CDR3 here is CASSSTGGAFF. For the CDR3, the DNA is TGTGCCAGCAGTTCCACAGGGGGAGCTTTCTTT.

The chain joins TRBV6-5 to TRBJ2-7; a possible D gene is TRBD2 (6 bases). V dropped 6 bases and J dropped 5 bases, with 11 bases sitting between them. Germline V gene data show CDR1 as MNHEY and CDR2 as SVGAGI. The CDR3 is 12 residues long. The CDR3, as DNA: TGTGCCAGCAGCCCGGGGGATCACGAGCAGTACTTC. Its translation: CASSPGDHEQYF.

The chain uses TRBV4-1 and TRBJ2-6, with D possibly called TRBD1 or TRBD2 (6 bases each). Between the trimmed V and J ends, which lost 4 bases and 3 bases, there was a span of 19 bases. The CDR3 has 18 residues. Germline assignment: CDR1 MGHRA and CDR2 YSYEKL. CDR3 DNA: TGCGCCAGCAGCCTCCATGCGAGGGGGGTTAGTGGGGCCAACGTCCTGACTTTC. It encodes CASSLHARGVSGANVLTF.

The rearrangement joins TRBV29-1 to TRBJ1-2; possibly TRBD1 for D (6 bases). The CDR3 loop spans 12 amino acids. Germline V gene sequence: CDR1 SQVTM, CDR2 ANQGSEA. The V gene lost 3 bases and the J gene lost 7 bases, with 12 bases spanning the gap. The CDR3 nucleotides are TGCAGCGTTGACCTACAGGGAGGTGGCTACACCTTC. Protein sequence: CSVDLQGGGYTF.

CDR3 sequence: CASNQQGYEQYF. The CDR3 bases are TGTGCCAGCAACCAACAGGGCTACGAGCAGTACTTC. The genes are TRBV6-6 and TRBJ2-7, with a weak D call TRBD1 (6 bases). Germline CDR1 is MNHNY and CDR2 is SVGAGI (reference sequence). CDR3 size: 12 residues. V lost 7 bases and J lost 3, with 10 bases in between.

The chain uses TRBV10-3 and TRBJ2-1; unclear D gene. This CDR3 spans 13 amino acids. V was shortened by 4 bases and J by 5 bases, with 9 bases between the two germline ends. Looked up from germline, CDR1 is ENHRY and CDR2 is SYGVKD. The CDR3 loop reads CAISVGDNNEQFF. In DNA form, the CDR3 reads TGTGCCATCAGTGTCGGAGATAACAATGAGCAGTTCTTC.

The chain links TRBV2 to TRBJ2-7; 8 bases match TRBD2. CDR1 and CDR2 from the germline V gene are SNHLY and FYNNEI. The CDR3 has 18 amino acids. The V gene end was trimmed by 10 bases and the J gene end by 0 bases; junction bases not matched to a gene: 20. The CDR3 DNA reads TGTGCCACCGGGGCGGCTAGCGGGCCAGAATTTTTCTCCTACGAGCAGTACTTC. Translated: CATGAASGPEFFSYEQYF.

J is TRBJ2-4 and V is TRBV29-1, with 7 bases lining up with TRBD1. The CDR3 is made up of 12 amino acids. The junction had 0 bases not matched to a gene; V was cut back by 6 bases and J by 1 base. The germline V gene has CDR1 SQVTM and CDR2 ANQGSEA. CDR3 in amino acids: CSVQGAKNIQYF. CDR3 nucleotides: TGCAGCGTACAGGGGGCCAAAAACATTCAGTACTTC.

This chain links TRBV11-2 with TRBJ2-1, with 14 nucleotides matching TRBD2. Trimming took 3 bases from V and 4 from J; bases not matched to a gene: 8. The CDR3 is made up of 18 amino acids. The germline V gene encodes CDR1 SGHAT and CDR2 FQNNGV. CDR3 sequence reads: CASSFSPTSGGGYNEQFF. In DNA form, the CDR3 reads TGTGCCAGCAGCTTTAGCCCGACTAGCGGGGGGGGATACAATGAGCAGTTCTTC.

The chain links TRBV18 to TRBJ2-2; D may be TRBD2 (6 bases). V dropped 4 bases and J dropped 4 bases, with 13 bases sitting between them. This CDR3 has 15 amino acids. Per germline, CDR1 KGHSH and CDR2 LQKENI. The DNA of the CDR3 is TGTGCCAGCTCACGCGGTGGAGGGCGCACCGGGGAGCTGTTTTTT. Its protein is CASSRGGGRTGELFF.

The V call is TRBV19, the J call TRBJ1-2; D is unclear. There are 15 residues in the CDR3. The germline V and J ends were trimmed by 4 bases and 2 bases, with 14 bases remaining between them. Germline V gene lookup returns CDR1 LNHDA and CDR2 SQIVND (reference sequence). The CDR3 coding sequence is TGTGCCAGTAGTAGACCCGGGGAGACAAACTATGGCTACACCTTC. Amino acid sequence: CASSRPGETNYGYTF.

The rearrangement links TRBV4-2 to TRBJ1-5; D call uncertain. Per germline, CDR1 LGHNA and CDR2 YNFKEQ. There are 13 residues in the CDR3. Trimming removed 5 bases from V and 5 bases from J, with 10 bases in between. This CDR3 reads CASSLEADQPQHF. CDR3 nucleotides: TGTGCCAGCAGCTTGGAGGCGGATCAGCCCCAGCATTTT.

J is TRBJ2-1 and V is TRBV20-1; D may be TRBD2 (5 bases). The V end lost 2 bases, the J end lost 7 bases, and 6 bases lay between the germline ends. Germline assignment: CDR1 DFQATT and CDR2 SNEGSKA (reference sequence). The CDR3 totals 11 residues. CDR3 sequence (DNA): TGCAGTGCTAGAAGCGGAAATGAGCAGTTCTTC. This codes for CSARSGNEQFF.

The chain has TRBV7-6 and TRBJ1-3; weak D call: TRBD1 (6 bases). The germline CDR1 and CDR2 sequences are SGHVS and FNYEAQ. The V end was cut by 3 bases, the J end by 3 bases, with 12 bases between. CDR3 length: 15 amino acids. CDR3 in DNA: TGTGCCAGCAGCTTGGAGACAGGTCGTGGAAACACCATATATTTT. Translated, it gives CASSLETGRGNTIYF.

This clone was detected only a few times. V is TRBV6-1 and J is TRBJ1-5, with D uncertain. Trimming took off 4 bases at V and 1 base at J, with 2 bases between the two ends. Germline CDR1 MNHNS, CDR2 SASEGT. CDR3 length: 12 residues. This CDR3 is CASSGSNQPQHF. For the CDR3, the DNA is TGTGCCAGCAGTGGCAGCAATCAGCCCCAGCATTTT.

CDR3 region: CASSIYRGDTEAFF. The DNA for the CDR3 is TGTGCCAGCAGTATTTACAGGGGGGACACTGAAGCTTTCTTT. The chain links TRBV27 to TRBJ1-1; 8 bases are shared with TRBD1. This CDR3 contains 14 residues. The J segment lost 3 bases and the V segment lost 5 bases, leaving 5 bases of the junction unmatched. CDR1 is MNHEY, CDR2 SMNVEV, per germline (reference sequence).

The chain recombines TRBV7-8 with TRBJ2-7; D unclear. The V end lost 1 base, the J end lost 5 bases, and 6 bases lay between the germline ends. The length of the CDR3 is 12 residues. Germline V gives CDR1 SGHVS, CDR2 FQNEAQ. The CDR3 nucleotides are TGTGCCAGCAGCTTAGTAGGGAACGAGCAGTACTTC. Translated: CASSLVGNEQYF.

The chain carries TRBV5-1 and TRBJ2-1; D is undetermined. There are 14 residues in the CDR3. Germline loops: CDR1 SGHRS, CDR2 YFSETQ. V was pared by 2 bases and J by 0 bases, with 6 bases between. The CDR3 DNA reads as TGCGCCAGCAGCTTCGAAGGCTCCTACAATGAGCAGTTCTTC. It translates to CASSFEGSYNEQFF.

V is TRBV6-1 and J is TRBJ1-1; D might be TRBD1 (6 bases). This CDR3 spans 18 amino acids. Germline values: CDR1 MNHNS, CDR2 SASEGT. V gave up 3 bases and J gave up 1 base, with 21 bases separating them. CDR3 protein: CASSERTEDYVGNTEAFF. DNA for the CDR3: TGTGCCAGCAGTGAGAGGACAGAGGACTATGTAGGGAACACTGAAGCTTTCTTT.

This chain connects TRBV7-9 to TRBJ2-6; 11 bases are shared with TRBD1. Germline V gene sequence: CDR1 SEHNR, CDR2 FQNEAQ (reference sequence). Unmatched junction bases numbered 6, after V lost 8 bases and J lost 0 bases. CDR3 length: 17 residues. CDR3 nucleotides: TGTGCCAGCGGACAGGGGGCGGGCCACTCTGGGGCCAACGTCCTGACTTTC. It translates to CASGQGAGHSGANVLTF.

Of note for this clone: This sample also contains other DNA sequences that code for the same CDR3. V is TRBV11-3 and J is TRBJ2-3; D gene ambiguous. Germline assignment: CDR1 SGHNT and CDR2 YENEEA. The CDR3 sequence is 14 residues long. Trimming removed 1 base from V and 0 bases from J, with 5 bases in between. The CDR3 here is CASSLARSTDTQYF. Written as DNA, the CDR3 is TGTGCCAGCAGCTTAGCGCGTAGCACAGATACGCAGTATTTT.

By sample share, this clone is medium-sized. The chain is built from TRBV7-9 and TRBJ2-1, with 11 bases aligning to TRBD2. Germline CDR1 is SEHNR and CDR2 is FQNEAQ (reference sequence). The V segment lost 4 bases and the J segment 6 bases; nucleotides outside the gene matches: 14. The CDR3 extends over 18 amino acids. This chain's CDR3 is CASSSLHKLAGVSNEQFF. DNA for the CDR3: TGTGCCAGCAGCTCACTCCACAAACTAGCGGGAGTTAGCAATGAGCAGTTCTTC.